This T cell receptor beta chain was identified during a study of regulatory T cells in long-lasting Graves disease. The trim removed 6 bases at V and 8 bases at J, leaving 10 bases unmatched. Germline values: CDR1 LNHDA, CDR2 SQIVND (reference sequence). The CDR3 loop spans 15 amino acids. Assembly of TCR beta libraries relied on iRepertoire HTBI primers together with Arm-PCR of CDR3 regions. In the authors' methods: From all samples, identification returned approximately 14 TRBJ and 60 to 80 TRBV segments. TCRdb independently ran MiXCR on the multiplex PCR reads; one entry per CDR3 protein. Here the V and J calls rest on TCRdb's processing, not on the authors' analysis. The sample has over 500,000 distinct CDR3 sequences; roughly 16% are singletons. The time point: newly diagnosed GD, antithyroid drugs for less than 3 months. Preparation of the TCR library used RNA extracted from PBMCs. This sample also belongs to another study, concerning T cells in Graves' hyperthyroidism and ophthalmopathy. According to that study: Ophthalmopathy was separated from stable hyperthyroidism by a 13 V-J model. It was a median around 6 months before onset that the model predicted ophthalmopathy.

V is TRBV19 and J is TRBJ1-6; TRBD1 aligns across 7 bases. Sequences were derived from peripheral blood mononuclear cells (PBMCs), sampled at new diagnosis, from a patient treated with antithyroid drugs. The receptor comes from a woman in her thirties with Graves disease. This CDR3 reads CASRTATGVDSPLHF. The CDR3 DNA follows: TGTGCCAGTAGGACCGCCACAGGGGTTGATTCACCCCTCCACTTT.